This record covers a single T cell receptor (beta chain). This clone was observed a handful of times. Its antigen specificity is not known. Qualities for individual bases were not recorded, and no much larger clone is one base off. V and J lose 4 bases and 0 bases, and a span of 11 bases separates them. Measured from the cysteine to the phenylalanine, the CDR3 is 15 residues long. The entry retains the CDR3 DNA only, 45 bases that are in frame from base 1. The germline V gene supplies CDR1 SGHRS and CDR2 YFSETQ. The entire amount of isolated RNA was reverse transcribed using the High Capacity cDNA Reverse Transcription Kit, so the sequenced TCRB transcripts were expressed ones. Deep immunoSEQ sequencing was performed on naive, central memory and regulatory T cell samples, with an average of roughly 3.6 million total reads per sample. After sorted cells were lysed in RLT buffer, RNA was extracted with DNase-treated RNeasy Micro or Mini kits, with the choice depending on cell number. To prevent cross-contamination, every cell subset was processed on its own, while patient and healthy donor samples were processed together. The immunoSEQ multiplex PCR was used to amplify TCRB sequences from cDNA, generating 87-bp fragments that spanned the CDR3 region. The amplicons were sequenced using the Illumina HiSeq platform. Regarding the original processing steps: Synthetic template baselines were used to correct PCR bias computationally, reads within Hamming distance 2 were collapsed, and singletons that could not be merged were discarded. By aligning reads against IMGT, V, D and J genes, CDR3 length, and insertions or deletions at six rearrangement sites were assigned. Within each subset, clonotype counts were normalized to sorted cell number, and only after that were true diversity and Gini coefficients computed with the tcR R package. Repertoire sharing was quantified using the overlap coefficient calculated on TCRB nucleotide sequences. Out-of-frame TCRB sequences from naive cells were analyzed to stand in for the pre-selection repertoire. As stored in TCRdb, this immuneACCESS dataset retains in-frame rearrangements with V and J assigned. A fraction of the clones does not appear; measured against another copy, unresolved V genes explain less than half of the discrepancy, and the remainder lacks a known reason. The D gene and trimming were derived from the DNA, and the V and J assignments and clone size from that table. The sample data list approximately 360,000 clones, and 10% to 15% of these were observed just once. The ten biggest clones cover about 0.01% of the sample.

These data come from a study of beta chain features in type 1 diabetes (dated 2018 in TCRdb). Describing the broader study: Patients and healthy donors did not differ in mean age, gender distribution, total cell number or subset yield. A total of under 140,000,000 sorted cells were examined across all samples, and the number of cells per subset was strongly correlated with RNA yield. In the study, recently diagnosed type 1 diabetes patients and matched healthy donors were compared on the TCRB repertoires of their sorted circulating CD4+ T cell subsets. Regulatory and stem cell-like memory subsets were isolated from only 8 patients and roughly eight healthy donors, whereas naive and central memory subsets came from all 28 donors.

The paper's findings and limits, for the study overall: At VDJ recombination sites, patients with type 1 diabetes made fewer insertions and deleted more nucleotides, a pattern implying thymic rearrangement abnormalities. Type 1 diabetes patients showed a moderate but significant shortening of TCRB CDR3 length in all four CD4+ subsets. Naive, central memory and regulatory TCRB repertoires appeared more similar among patients than among healthy donors. Because the HLA sub-analyses included only small numbers of individuals, any influence of HLA type on TCRB rearrangement was left unresolved. PCR may preferentially amplify shorter templates, but because patient and control samples were amplified and corrected together, any resulting skew would affect both groups equally. Because cDNA was sequenced instead of genomic DNA, activated cells with high expression could be over-represented, although the groups did not differ in activation or CD3 levels.

Each donor gave one peripheral blood draw, roughly 0.12 L on average, collected into heparinised tubes. A BD FACSAria II was used to sort naive, central memory, regulatory and stem cell-like memory CD4+ T cells with a panel that included CD45RO, CCR7, CD25, CD127, CD95 and CD27. Every sorted population had a purity above 95%. Right away, PBMCs were isolated by Lymphoprep density gradient centrifugation and were stained directly, with no culture step. So that batch effects would be minimized, each experiment stained and sorted samples in pairs, pairing one healthy donor with one patient. The V and J genes are TRBV5-1 and TRBJ2-1; the D gene assignment is ambiguous. The sequenced sample consisted of naive CD4+ T cells from blood. The cell subset or site label for this specimen denotes: true naive CD4+ T cells. This receptor was identified in a woman between 18 and 29 years old with type 1 diabetes. Here is the DNA: TGCGCCAGCAGCCCGGTGATAGCCTCCTACAATGAGCAGTTCTTC. This codes for CASSPVIASYNEQFF.